This T cell receptor (beta chain) comes out of a study of control samples from healthy donors and cancer patients. CDR3 size: 16 residues. Per germline, CDR1 SGHDT and CDR2 YYEEEE. Trimming removed 4 bases at V and 0 bases at J, with 14 bases between. Some clones are missing from TCRdb's copy, which holds only in-frame ones; the method was immunoSEQ multiplex PCR. Of 150,000 to 200,000 clones listed, approximately 90% are singletons. The clonotype comes from a man aged 30 to 45 in good health. The genes are TRBV5-6 and TRBJ2-1; no firm D call. Material: blood. CDR3 nucleotide sequence: TGTGCCAGCAGCCCCGTCCCGACGTACTCCTACAATGAGCAGTTCTTC. It yields the protein CASSPVPTYSYNEQFF.